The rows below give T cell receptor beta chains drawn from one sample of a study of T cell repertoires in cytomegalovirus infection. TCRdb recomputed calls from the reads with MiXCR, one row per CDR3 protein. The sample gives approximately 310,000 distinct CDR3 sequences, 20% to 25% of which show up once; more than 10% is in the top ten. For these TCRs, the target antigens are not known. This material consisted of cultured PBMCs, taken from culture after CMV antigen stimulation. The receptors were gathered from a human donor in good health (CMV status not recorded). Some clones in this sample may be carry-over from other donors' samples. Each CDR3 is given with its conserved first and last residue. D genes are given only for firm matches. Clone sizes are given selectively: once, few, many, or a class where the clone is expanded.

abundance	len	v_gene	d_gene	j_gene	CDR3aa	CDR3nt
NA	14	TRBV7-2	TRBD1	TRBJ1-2	CASRTSDRVEGYTF	TGTGCCAGCAGGACTTCGGACAGGGTCGAGGGCTACACCTTC
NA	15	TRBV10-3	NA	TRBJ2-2	CAISEVSLGTGELFF	TGTGCCATCAGTGAAGTCAGTCTGGGCACCGGGGAGCTGTTTTTT
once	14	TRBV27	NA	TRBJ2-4	CATALSEGTEIQYF	TGTGCCACCGCCCTCTCCGAGGGTACGGAGATTCAGTACTTC
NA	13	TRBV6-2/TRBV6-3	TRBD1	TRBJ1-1	CASSPGGNAEAFF	TGTGCCAGCAGCCCAGGGGGCAACGCTGAAGCTTTCTTT
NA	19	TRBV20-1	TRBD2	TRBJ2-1	CSARDNRGTSGRGYNEQFF	TGCAGTGCTAGAGACAATCGGGGGACTAGCGGGAGGGGGTACAATGAGCAGTTCTTC
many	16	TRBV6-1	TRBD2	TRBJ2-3	CASSEGVAGPTDTQYF	TGTGCCAGCAGTGAAGGAGTAGCGGGACCCACAGATACGCAGTATTTT
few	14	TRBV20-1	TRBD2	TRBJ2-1	CSAILAGVSNEQFF	TGCAGTGCTATTCTAGCGGGAGTTTCCAATGAGCAGTTCTTC
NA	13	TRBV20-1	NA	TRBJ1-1	CSARIVGLTEAFF	TGCAGTGCTAGAATCGTGGGTCTCACTGAAGCTTTCTTT
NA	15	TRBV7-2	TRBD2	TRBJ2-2	CASSLALAGTGELFF	TGTGCCAGCAGCTTAGCACTAGCGGGGACCGGGGAGCTGTTTTTT
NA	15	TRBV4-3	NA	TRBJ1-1	CASSQDGNMNTEAFF	TGCGCCAGCAGCCAAGACGGGAACATGAACACTGAAGCTTTCTTT
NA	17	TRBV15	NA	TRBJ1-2	CATSRDLGGPTNYGYTF	TGTGCCACCAGCAGAGACCTGGGGGGGCCCACCAACTATGGCTACACCTTC
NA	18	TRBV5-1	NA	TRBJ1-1	CASSFVMGAQQGNTEAFF	TGCGCCAGCAGCTTCGTAATGGGCGCTCAACAGGGGAACACTGAAGCTTTCTTT
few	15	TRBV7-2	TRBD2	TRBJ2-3	CATHGSGSIEDTQYF	TGTGCCACCCACGGGAGCGGGAGCATCGAAGATACGCAGTATTTT
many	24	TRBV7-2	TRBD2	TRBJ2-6	CASSSAFGLSGTSGNLYVANVLTF	TGTGCCAGCAGCTCAGCTTTTGGGCTATCCGGGACTAGCGGAAACCTCTATGTGGCCAACGTCCTGACTTTC
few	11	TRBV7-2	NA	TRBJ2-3	CASSAPDTQYF	TGTGCCAGCAGCGCCCCTGATACGCAGTATTTT
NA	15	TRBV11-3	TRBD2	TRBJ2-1	CASSKTSGSVNEQFF	TGTGCCAGCAGCAAGACTAGCGGGAGCGTTAATGAGCAGTTCTTC
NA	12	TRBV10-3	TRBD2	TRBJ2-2	CATGLAPGELFF	TGTGCCACGGGACTAGCGCCGGGGGAGCTGTTTTTT
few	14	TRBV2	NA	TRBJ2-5	CASSEGTPQETQYF	TGTGCCAGCAGTGAAGGAACACCTCAAGAGACCCAGTACTTC
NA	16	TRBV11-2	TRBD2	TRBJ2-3	CASSVRTSGRSDTQYF	TGTGCCAGCAGCGTAAGGACTAGCGGGAGATCTGATACGCAGTATTTT
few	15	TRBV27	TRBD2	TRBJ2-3	CASSPIAGVADTQYF	TGTGCCAGCAGTCCCATCGCGGGAGTGGCAGATACGCAGTATTTT
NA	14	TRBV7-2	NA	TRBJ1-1	CASSLGSHVTEAFF	TGTGCCAGCAGCTTAGGGTCTCATGTGACTGAAGCTTTCTTT
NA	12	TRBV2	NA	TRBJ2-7	CASILGGFEQYF	TGTGCCAGCATTCTTGGGGGCTTCGAGCAGTACTTC
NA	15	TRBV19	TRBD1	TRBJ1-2	CAIHDPGQGTYGYTF	TGTGCCATTCACGATCCGGGACAGGGGACCTATGGCTACACCTTC
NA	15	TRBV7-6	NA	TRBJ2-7	CASSPWRQVPYEQYF	TGTGCCAGCAGCCCTTGGAGGCAGGTACCCTACGAGCAGTACTTC
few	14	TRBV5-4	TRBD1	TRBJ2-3	CASTWTGRPDTQYF	TGTGCCAGCACCTGGACAGGTCGGCCAGATACGCAGTATTTT
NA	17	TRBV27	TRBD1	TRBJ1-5	CASSRTGWGYSNQPQHF	TGTGCCAGCAGTCGGACAGGGTGGGGTTATAGCAATCAGCCCCAGCATTTT
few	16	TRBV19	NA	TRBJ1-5	CASSMTGFLGNQPQHF	TGTGCCAGTAGTATGACCGGGTTTTTGGGCAATCAGCCCCAGCATTTT
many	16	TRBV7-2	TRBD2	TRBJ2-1	CASSPGTSGAWGEQFF	TGTGCCAGCAGCCCCGGGACTAGCGGGGCCTGGGGTGAGCAGTTCTTC
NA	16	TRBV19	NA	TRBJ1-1	CASSIFPATGNTEAFF	TGTGCCAGTAGTATTTTCCCCGCCACAGGGAACACTGAAGCTTTCTTT
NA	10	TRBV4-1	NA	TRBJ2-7	CASPPYEQYF	TGCGCCAGCCCCCCCTACGAGCAGTACTTC
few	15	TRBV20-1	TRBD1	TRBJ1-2	CSASPLGQDLGGYTF	TGCAGTGCTAGCCCCCTTGGACAGGACCTTGGAGGCTACACCTTC
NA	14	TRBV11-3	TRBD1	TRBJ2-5	CASSTTGDGETQYF	TGTGCCAGCAGCACAACAGGGGATGGAGAGACCCAGTACTTC
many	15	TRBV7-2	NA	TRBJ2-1	CASSRRVGGDNEQFF	TGTGCCAGCAGCCGCAGGGTCGGGGGTGACAATGAGCAGTTCTTC
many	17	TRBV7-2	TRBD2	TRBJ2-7	CASSHQGRGLAGFEQYF	TGTGCCAGCAGCCACCAGGGGAGGGGACTAGCGGGATTCGAGCAGTACTTC
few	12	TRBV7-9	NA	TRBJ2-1	CASSQGTPIQFF	TGTGCCAGCAGCCAAGGGACTCCGATCCAGTTCTTC
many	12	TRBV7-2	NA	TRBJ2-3	CASRQGADTQYF	TGTGCCAGCAGACAAGGAGCAGATACGCAGTATTTT
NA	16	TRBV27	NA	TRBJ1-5	CASSSRAPGSNQPQHF	TGTGCCAGCAGTTCCCGCGCCCCAGGGAGCAATCAGCCCCAGCATTTT
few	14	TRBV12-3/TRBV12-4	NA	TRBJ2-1	CASRVQGPNNEQFF	TGTGCCAGCAGGGTACAGGGACCCAACAATGAGCAGTTCTTC
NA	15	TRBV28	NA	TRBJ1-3	CASSTTGDWGNTIYF	TGTGCCAGCAGCACGACAGGAGACTGGGGAAACACCATATATTTT
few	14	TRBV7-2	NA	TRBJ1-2	CASSLDSGDYGYTF	TGTGCCAGCAGCCTAGACAGTGGTGACTATGGCTACACCTTC
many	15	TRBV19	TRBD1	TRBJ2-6	CASSAGGRGANVLTF	TGTGCCAGTAGTGCAGGGGGAAGGGGGGCCAACGTCCTGACTTTC
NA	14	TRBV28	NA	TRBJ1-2	CASHGSRDRYGYTF	TGTGCCAGCCACGGGAGTAGGGACCGCTATGGCTACACCTTC
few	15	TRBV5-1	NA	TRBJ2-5	CASSLGTAIEQTQYF	TGCGCCAGCAGCTTGGGGACAGCCATTGAGCAGACCCAGTACTTC
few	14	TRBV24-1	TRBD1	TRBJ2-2	CATSETGVPGELFF	TGTGCCACCAGTGAAACAGGGGTCCCCGGGGAGCTGTTTTTT
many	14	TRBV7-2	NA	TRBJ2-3	CASSFRQSTDTQYF	TGTGCCAGCAGCTTCCGCCAGAGCACAGATACGCAGTATTTT
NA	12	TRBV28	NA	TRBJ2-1	CASRGHRNEQFF	TGTGCCAGCAGGGGGCACAGAAATGAGCAGTTCTTC
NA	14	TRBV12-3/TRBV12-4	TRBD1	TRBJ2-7	CASSSSTGGHEQYF	TGTGCCAGCAGTTCATCGACAGGGGGCCACGAGCAGTACTTC
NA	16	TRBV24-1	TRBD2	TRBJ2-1	CATSDLGREGLNEQFF	TGTGCCACCAGTGATTTAGGGCGGGAGGGCCTTAATGAGCAGTTCTTC
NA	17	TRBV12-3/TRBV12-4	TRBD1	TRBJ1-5	CASSLGWDRVFNQPQHF	TGTGCCAGCAGTTTGGGTTGGGACAGAGTTTTCAATCAGCCCCAGCATTTT
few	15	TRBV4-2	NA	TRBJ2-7	CASSQEEATSYEQYF	TGTGCCAGCAGCCAAGAAGAGGCCACCTCCTACGAGCAGTACTTC
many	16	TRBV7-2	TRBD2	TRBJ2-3	CASTPPGGSSTDTQYF	TGTGCCAGCACCCCCCCTGGCGGGAGTAGCACAGATACGCAGTATTTT
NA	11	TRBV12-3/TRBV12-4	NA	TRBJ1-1	CASSRLPQTFF	TGTGCCAGCAGTCGACTCCCTCAGACTTTCTTT
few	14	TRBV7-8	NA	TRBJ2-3	CASSLYPSGDTQYF	TGTGCCAGCAGCTTATATCCTAGTGGAGATACGCAGTATTTT
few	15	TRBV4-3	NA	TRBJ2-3	CASSHRADSTDTQYF	TGCGCCAGCAGCCACAGAGCCGACAGCACAGATACGCAGTATTTT
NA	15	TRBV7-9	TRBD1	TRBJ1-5	CASSSGTEPNQPQHF	TGTGCCAGCAGCTCCGGGACAGAACCTAATCAGCCCCAGCATTTT
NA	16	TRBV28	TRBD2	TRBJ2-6	CASIRAGTSGANVLTF	TGTGCCAGCATACGAGCGGGGACCTCTGGGGCCAACGTCCTGACTTTC
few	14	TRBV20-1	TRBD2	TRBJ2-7	CSAGLPSGTYEQYF	TGCAGTGCTGGCCTCCCTAGCGGGACCTACGAGCAGTACTTC
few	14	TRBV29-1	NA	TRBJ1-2	CSVERVTGGYGYTF	TGCAGCGTTGAAAGAGTGACAGGAGGTTATGGCTACACCTTC
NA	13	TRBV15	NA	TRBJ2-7	CATRSDGAHEQYF	TGTGCCACCAGGAGTGACGGGGCCCACGAGCAGTACTTC
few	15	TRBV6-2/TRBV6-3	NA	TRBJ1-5	CASSYGVKSNQPQHF	TGTGCCAGCAGTTACGGGGTAAAGAGCAATCAGCCCCAGCATTTT